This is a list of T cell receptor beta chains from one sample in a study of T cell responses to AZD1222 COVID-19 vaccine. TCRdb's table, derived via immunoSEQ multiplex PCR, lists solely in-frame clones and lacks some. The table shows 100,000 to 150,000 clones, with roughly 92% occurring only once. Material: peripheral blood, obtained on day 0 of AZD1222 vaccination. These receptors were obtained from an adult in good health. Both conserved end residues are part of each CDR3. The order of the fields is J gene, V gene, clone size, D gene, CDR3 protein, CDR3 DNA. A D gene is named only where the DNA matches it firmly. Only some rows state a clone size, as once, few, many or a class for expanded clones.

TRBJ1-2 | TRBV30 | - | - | CAWSVQSAYGYTF | TGTGCCTGGAGTGTACAGTCGGCATATGGCTACACCTTC
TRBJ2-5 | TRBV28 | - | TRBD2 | CASTAERGTQYF | TGTGCCAGCACCGCCGAGCGGGGAACCCAGTACTTC
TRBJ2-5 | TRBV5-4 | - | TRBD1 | CASSSRQGLETQYF | TGTGCCAGCAGCTCAAGACAGGGATTGGAGACCCAGTACTTC
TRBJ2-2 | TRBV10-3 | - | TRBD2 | CAIGGGRLAGKNTGELFF | TGTGCCATCGGGGGGGGAAGGCTAGCGGGAAAAAACACCGGGGAGCTGTTTTTT
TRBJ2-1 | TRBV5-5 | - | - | CASSVGSPEQFF | TGTGCCAGCAGCGTAGGGAGCCCGGAGCAGTTCTTC
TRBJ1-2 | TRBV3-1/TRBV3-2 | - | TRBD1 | CASSQQAGTVGQGYTF | TGTGCCAGCAGCCAGCAAGCCGGGACAGTGGGGCAAGGCTACACCTTC
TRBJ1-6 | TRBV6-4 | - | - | CASSVGDNSPLHF | TGTGCCAGCAGTGTGGGGGACAATTCACCCCTCCACTTT
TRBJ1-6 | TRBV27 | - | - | CASRKGDKYSPLHF | TGTGCCAGCAGAAAAGGTGACAAGTATTCACCCCTCCACTTT
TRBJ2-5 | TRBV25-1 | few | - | CASSGLRSETQYF | TGTGCCAGCAGTGGCCTGAGGAGTGAGACCCAGTACTTC
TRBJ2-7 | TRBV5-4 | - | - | CASSGQTSEQYF | TGTGCCAGCAGCGGACAGACGAGCGAGCAGTACTTC
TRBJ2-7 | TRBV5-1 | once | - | CASSKSPGAGTYEQYF | TGCGCCAGCAGCAAAAGTCCGGGGGCAGGAACCTACGAGCAGTACTTC
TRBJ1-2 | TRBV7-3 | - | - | CASSQDSTTNYGYTF | TGTGCCAGCAGCCAGGACAGTACTACTAACTATGGCTACACCTTC
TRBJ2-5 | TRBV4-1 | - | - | CASTSGDGTQYF | TGCGCCAGCACCTCTGGGGACGGGACCCAGTACTTC
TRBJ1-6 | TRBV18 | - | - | CASSPRRPDASPLHF | TGTGCCAGCTCACCAAGGAGACCGGACGCCTCACCCCTCCACTTT
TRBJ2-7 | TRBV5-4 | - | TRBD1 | CASSIDRGPYEQYF | TGTGCCAGCAGCATCGACAGGGGACCCTACGAGCAGTACTTC
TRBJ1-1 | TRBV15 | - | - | CATRRFPNTEAFF | TGTGCCACCCGAAGGTTCCCGAACACTGAAGCTTTCTTT
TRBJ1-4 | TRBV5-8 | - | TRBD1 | CASSYSGGVWDFEKLFF | TGTGCCAGCAGCTATTCAGGGGGCGTTTGGGATTTTGAAAAACTGTTTTTT
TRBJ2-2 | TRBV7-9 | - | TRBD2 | CASNVAGDTGELFF | TGTGCCAGCAACGTAGCGGGAGACACCGGGGAGCTGTTTTTT
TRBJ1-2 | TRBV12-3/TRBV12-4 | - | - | CASSKTSGYTF | TGTGCCAGCAGTAAGACATCCGGCTACACCTTC
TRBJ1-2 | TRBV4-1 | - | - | CASSPTAQGSPRYGYTF | TGCGCCAGCAGCCCAACAGCGCAGGGATCCCCTCGTTATGGCTACACCTTC